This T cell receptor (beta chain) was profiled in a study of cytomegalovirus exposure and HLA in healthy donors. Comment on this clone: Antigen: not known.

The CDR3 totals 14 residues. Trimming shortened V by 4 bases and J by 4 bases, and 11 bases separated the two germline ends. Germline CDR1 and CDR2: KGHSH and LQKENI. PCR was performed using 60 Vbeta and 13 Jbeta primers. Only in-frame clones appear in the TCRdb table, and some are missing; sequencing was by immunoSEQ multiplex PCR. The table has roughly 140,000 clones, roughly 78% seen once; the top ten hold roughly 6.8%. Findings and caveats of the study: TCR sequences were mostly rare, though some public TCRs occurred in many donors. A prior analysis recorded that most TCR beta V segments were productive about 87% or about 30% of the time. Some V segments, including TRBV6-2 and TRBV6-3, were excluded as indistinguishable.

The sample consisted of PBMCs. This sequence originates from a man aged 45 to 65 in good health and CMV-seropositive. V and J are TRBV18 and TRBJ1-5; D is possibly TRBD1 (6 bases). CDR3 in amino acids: CASSLLTGNQPQHF. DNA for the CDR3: TGTGCCAGCTCACTCCTAACAGGGAATCAGCCCCAGCATTTT. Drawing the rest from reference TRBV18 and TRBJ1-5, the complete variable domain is NAGVMQNPRHLVRRRGQEARLRCSPMKGHSHVYWYRQLPEEGLKFMVYLQKENIIDESGMPKERFSAEFPKEGPSILRIQQVVRGDSAAYFCASSLLTGNQPQHFGDGTRLSIL.